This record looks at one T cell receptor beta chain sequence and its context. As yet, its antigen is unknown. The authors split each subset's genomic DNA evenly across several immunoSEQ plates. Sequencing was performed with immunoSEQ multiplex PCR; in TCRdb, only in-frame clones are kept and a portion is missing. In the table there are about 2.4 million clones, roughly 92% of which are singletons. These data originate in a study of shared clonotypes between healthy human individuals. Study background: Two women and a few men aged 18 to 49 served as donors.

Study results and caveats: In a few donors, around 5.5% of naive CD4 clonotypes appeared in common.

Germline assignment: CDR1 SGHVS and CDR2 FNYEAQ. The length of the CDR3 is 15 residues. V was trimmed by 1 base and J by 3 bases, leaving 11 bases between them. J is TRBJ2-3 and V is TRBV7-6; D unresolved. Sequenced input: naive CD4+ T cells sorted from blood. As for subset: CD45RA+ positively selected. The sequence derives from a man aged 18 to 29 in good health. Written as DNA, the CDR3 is TGTGCCAGCAGCTTAGTAGGGTTCAAGACAGATACGCAGTATTTT. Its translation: CASSLVGFKTDTQYF. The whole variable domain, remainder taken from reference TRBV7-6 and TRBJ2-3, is GAGVSQSPRYKVTKRGQDVALRCDPISGHVSLYWYRQALGQGPEFLTYFNYEAQQDKSGLPNDRFSAERPEGSISTLTIQRTEQRDSAMYRCASSLVGFKTDTQYFGPGTRLTVL.